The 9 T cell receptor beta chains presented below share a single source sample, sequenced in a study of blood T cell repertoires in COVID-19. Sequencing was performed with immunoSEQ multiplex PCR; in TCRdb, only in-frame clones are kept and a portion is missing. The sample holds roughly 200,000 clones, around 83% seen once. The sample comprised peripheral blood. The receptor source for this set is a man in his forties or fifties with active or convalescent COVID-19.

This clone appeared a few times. CDR3 DNA: TGCGCCAGCAGCTTCCAACAGGGGGTCGAGGGAAACACCATATATTTT. Amino acid sequence: CASSFQQGVEGNTIYF. This chain uses TRBV5-1 with TRBJ1-3; 8 bases agree with TRBD1. Germline V gene data show CDR1 as SGHRS and CDR2 as YFSETQ. The CDR3 loop spans 16 amino acids. Losses at the gene ends were 2 bases for V and 4 bases for J; bases not matched to a gene: 8.

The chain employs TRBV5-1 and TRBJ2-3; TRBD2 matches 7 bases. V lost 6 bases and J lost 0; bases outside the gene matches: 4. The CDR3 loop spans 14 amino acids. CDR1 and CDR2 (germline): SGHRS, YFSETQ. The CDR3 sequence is CASNVGGSTDTQYF. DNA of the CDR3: TGCGCCAGCAACGTCGGGGGGAGCACAGATACGCAGTATTTT.

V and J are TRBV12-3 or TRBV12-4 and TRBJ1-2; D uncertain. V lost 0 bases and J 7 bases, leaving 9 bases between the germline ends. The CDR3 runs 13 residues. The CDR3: CASSLAQVSGYTF. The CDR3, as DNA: TGTGCCAGCAGTTTAGCGCAGGTCTCTGGCTACACCTTC.

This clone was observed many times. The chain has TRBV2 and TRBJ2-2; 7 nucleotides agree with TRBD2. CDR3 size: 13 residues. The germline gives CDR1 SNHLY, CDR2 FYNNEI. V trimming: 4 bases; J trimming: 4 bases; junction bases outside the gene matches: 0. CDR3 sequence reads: CASSGGGTGELFF. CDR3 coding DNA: TGTGCCAGCAGTGGCGGGGGCACCGGGGAGCTGTTTTTT.

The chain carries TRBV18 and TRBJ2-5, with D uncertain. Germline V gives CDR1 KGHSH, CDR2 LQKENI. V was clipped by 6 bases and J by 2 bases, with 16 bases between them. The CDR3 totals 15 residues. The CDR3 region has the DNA TGTGCCAGCTCCCTCCTGAATACACAACAAGAGACCCAGTACTTC. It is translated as CASSLLNTQQETQYF. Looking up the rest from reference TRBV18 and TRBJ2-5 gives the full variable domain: NAGVMQNPRHLVRRRGQEARLRCSPMKGHSHVYWYRQLPEEGLKFMVYLQKENIIDESGMPKERFSAEFPKEGPSILRIQQVVRGDSAAYFCASSLLNTQQETQYFGPGTRLLVL.

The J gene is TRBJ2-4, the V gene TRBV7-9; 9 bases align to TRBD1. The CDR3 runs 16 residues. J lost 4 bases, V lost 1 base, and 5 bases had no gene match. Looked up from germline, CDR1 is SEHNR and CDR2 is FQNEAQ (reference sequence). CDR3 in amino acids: CASSLDRGQGKNIQYF. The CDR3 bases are TGTGCCAGCAGCTTAGATCGCGGACAGGGGAAAAACATTCAGTACTTC.

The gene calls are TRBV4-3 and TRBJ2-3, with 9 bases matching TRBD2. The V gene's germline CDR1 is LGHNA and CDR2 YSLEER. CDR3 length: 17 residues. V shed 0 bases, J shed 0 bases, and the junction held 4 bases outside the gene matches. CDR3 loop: CASSQEYSGGSTDTQYF. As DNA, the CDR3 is TGCGCCAGCAGCCAAGAATACAGCGGGGGGAGCACAGATACGCAGTATTTT.

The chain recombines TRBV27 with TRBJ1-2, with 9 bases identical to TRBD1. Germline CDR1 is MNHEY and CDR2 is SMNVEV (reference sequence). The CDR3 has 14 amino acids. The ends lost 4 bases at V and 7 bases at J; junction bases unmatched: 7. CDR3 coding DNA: TGTGCCAGCAGTTCACCCACAGGGGGCGGTGGCTACACCTTC. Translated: CASSSPTGGGGYTF.

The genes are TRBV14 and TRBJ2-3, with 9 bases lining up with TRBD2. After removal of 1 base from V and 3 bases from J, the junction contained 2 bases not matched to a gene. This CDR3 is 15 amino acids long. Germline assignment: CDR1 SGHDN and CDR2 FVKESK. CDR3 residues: CASSQGLAGTDTQYF. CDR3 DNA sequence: TGTGCCAGCAGCCAAGGTCTAGCGGGAACAGATACGCAGTATTTT.